The 2 T cell receptor beta chains below were found in one sample sequenced in a study of CD8 T cells in ankylosing spondylitis. Using its own MiXCR run on the 5' RACE reads, TCRdb lists one record per CDR3 protein. Among roughly 230,000 distinct CDR3 sequences, more than 15% were seen once, and the ten largest hold less than 35%. Sequences were obtained from blood, either unsorted or a sorted T cell fraction (not recorded which). Receptors originate from a male donor with ankylosing spondylitis or in good health (not recorded which).

The chain links TRBV9 to TRBJ2-2; the match to TRBD1 covers 8 bases. From germline, CDR1 is SGDLS and CDR2 YYNGEE. The CDR3 length is 15 residues. The junction had 7 bases not matched to a gene; V was cut back by 5 bases and J by 4 bases. CDR3 residues: CASSRTGSGTGELFF. In nucleotides, the CDR3 is TGTGCCAGCAGTAGGACAGGGTCTGGCACCGGGGAGCTGTTTTTT.

The V and J genes are TRBV10-3 and TRBJ1-4; D may be TRBD1 (6 bases). Trimming stripped 11 bases from V and 5 bases from J, with 15 bases between. This CDR3 is 13 amino acids long. Germline V gives CDR1 ENHRY, CDR2 SYGVKD. The CDR3 region is CASGAEDNEKLFF. DNA of the CDR3: TGTGCCTCGGGGGCAGAGGACAATGAAAAACTGTTTTTT.